This T cell receptor beta chain was retrieved from a study of blood T cells in healthy people across ages (dated by TCRdb to the mid-2010s). Regarding the study in general: In model experiments, roughly one uniquely barcoded TCR beta cDNA molecule per two T cells was captured by template switching. Using the same blood draw, the study looked at two additional independent replicas of 1 million unique cDNA reads for two donors, one aged 18 to 30 and the other aged 80 or older. To avoid experimental bias, donors of different ages were spread randomly across the sequencing lanes. Using deep sequencing normalized with unique cDNA molecular identifiers, the study measured how TCR beta repertoire diversity changes with age. The donors were split into four age groups: young (average 16 years), middle-aged (around 40), aged (more than 60) and long-lived (about 74). Overall study outcomes, separate from this receptor: Donor CMV infection status was unknown, potentially confounding age-related changes in expanded clonotypes. The long-lived group showed more naive CD4+ T cells, fewer expanded clones and increased TCR diversity than the aged group, suggesting age selection. There was a strong correlation between observed TCR beta diversity and the percentage of naive T cells measured by flow cytometry. Total diversity estimates from one million sequenced T cells were considered lower bounds and underestimates. Observed TCR beta diversity per million T cells fell roughly linearly with age, and a significant reduction was already apparent by age roughly 40. Because profiling used bulk unsorted PBMCs, naive and antigen-experienced compartments could not be compared conclusively.

Taken from the germline V gene, the CDR1 and CDR2 loops are MNHEY and SVGEGT. The CDR3 has 15 amino acids, counting the end cysteine and phenylalanine. Here the CDR3 DNA is all that survives: 45 bases in frame from base 1. V is trimmed back by 6 bases and J by 1 base, and the junction contains 4 bases that no gene match accounts for. Preparation of the library involved 5' RACE. The listed sequencing device is Illumina HiSeq 2500. A second PCR of about 7 to 12 cycles was performed with a sample-barcoded 5' primer and a J-beta primer mix. A unique molecular identifier was introduced onto each TCR beta cDNA molecule by a template-switch 5' adaptor carrying 12 random nucleotides. Each sample yielded at least 2.5 million CDR3-containing paired-end reads. First-strand cDNA was synthesized from all RNA with the Mint cDNA synthesis kit, primed by a TRBC-specific oligonucleotide. Following uracil-DNA glycosylase treatment, all cDNA underwent a first 18-cycle PCR with the universal primers M1SS and BC2_uni_R. As for the authors' bioinformatics: Normalization of each sample was performed by random selection of 1 million high-quality reads, each carrying a distinct molecular identifier. Instead of being binned into consensus sequences, reads that shared molecular identifiers were thrown out. MiTCR, with a Q25 quality threshold and the strictest error-elimination algorithm, was used for CDR3 identification, clonotype clustering and error correction. A nonparametric unseen species model with Euler transformation was used to estimate a lower bound on total TCR beta diversity. TCRdb itself trimmed the public reads at Q25 with fastp, ran MiXCR and retained productive beta chains. For every CDR3 protein sequence, its rows merge into one entry that carries the most common genes and DNA. TCRdb assigned the V and J calls; the authors' analysis was not used. The sample records about 970,000 distinct CDR3 sequences, approximately 50% of which are singletons. The ten largest clones take up over 20% of the sample.

About this clonotype: This clone's antigen is unknown. No per-base quality is available; no much larger clone lies one base away.

Systemically healthy Caucasian individuals from Russia, 39 in total and aged roughly 6 to 95 years, were included as donors. Each donor gave 8 to 10 milliliters of peripheral blood, drawn into EDTA-treated Vacutainer tubes. Ficoll-Paque density-gradient centrifugation was used to isolate PBMCs, with at least 6.5 million obtained per sample. Trizol reagent was used to extract total RNA from the PBMCs, yielding at least 6 micrograms per sample. For every donor, an aliquot of PBMCs went through flow cytometry to measure the percentages of naive CD45RAhigh/CD27high T cells. This TCR was sampled from a woman aged 55-70 years in good health. The sample taken for sequencing was blood. This receptor chain uses TRBV6-2 or TRBV6-3 and TRBJ2-3; the junction holds 10 bases that match TRBD2. The CDR3 reads CASRPSGSRTDTQYF. The sequenced DNA is TGTGCCAGCAGACCTAGCGGGAGTCGCACAGATACGCAGTATTTT.